A few counts support the clone carrying this T cell receptor beta chain. The antigen is unknown. The V segment lost 3 bases and the J segment 3 bases; nucleotides outside the gene matches: 3. The CDR3 has 14 residues. CDR1 is SGHDN, CDR2 FVKESK, per germline. The PCR had 60 Vbeta and 13 Jbeta primers. Repertoires were generated with immunoSEQ multiplex PCR, while TCRdb's copy carries only in-frame clones and drops some. The sample lists 150,000 to 200,000 clones, about 9% seen once, with approximately 1.3% in the top ten. The data stem from a study of cytomegalovirus exposure and HLA in healthy donors. Findings of the study overall: Rare sequences made up most TCRs, while some public TCRs were found in many donors. Using the classifier, cytomegalovirus status was reportedly diagnosed with high specificity and sensitivity. The investigators catalogued 164 TCR beta chains as cytomegalovirus-associated.

The rearrangement joins TRBV14 to TRBJ2-7; TRBD2 aligns across 9 bases. The clonotype was recovered from a woman younger than 45 in good health and CMV-seropositive. Sample: PBMCs. The DNA of the CDR3 is TGTGCCAGCAGCCAGGTTAGCGGGAGCTACGAGCAGTACTTC. Protein product: CASSQVSGSYEQYF.